This T cell receptor (beta chain) was captured in a study of blood T cell repertoires in COVID-19 (dated by TCRdb to 2019 to 2021). Describing the broader study: Collaborator samples came from the United States, Italy and Spain and covered acute and convalescent phases of COVID-19. Where available, HLA class I and class II types were obtained from metadata supplied by the sample provider rather than from assay-based typing. The repertoires were made available in a free public database intended to serve as a resource for research on the immune response to SARS-CoV-2. Nearly every sample came with metadata listing a de-identified subject ID, COVID-19 status, age in years and sex. Samples came from the ongoing ImmuneRACE study (first 160 participants) plus 1,254 subjects from 6 global collaborators. Subjects who had been exposed to COVID-19, were actively infected with it, or had recovered from it provided the deeply sampled blood TCRbeta repertoires that made up the dataset. The prospective study material was composed of cDNA or gDNA derived from T cells, B-cell-depleted T cells, or PBMCs.

Each collaborating institution followed its own protocols to collect whole blood in K2EDTA tubes. For TCRbeta analysis, collaborators shipped samples as frozen whole blood, isolated PBMCs, or DNA extracted from either of those sample types. General study outcomes and caveats: How much clinical and demographic metadata was included differed by source and by participant, and the metadata was provided uncurated.

TCRbeta CDR3 regions were amplified from genomic DNA using the immunoSEQ Assay, a bias-controlled multiplex PCR. As for the original processing: The number of nucleated cells in each sample was estimated from the amplification of reference gene primers within the assay. To quantify the absolute abundance of each unique TCRbeta CDR3 rearrangement, sequence reads were collapsed and filtered. For each sample, productive Simpson clonality was calculated by taking the square root of Simpson's diversity index across productive rearrangements. TCRdb provides this immuneACCESS table in a form limited to in-frame rearrangements. Some clones are lacking; in checked studies, under half of them reflect an unresolved V gene, and why the rest are absent is not known. V and J calls and clone size are as listed in that table; D and trimming were resolved from the DNA. In this sample the table shows some 260,000 clones, 82% of which occur a single time. The ten largest clones add up to about 3% of the sample.

The CDR3 sequence holds 12 residues, the cysteine and phenylalanine included. Just the 36-base CDR3 DNA is kept, in frame starting at base 1. In the germline V gene, CDR1 corresponds to SGHDN and CDR2 to FVKESK. V sheds 10 bases and J sheds 4 bases, leaving 13 bases between their ends. Turning to this clone: Its antigen remains undetermined. The record has no base qualities; no much larger clone is one base away.

What was sequenced was peripheral blood. The TCR was taken from a woman aged 18-30 years with acute or convalescent COVID-19. Recombination linked TRBV14 to TRBJ1-1, and the D gene may be TRBD1, 5 bases matching. The CDR3 is CATGDRATEAFF. The DNA sequence reads TGTGCCACCGGAGACAGAGCCACTGAAGCTTTCTTT.